This T cell receptor beta chain comes out of a study of high-grade serous ovarian cancer treatment subgroups. About the study: Samples averaged roughly 15,000 reads and several thousand unique TCR beta rearrangements.

This clone has only one observation. Method: immunoSEQ multiplex PCR; TCRdb's copy keeps in-frame clones and lacks some. The repertoire holds about 16,000 clones, roughly 70% seen once, with roughly 4.7% in the top ten. The germline V gene has CDR1 LGHNA and CDR2 YNFKEQ. Trimming took off 4 bases at V and 3 bases at J, with 18 bases between the two ends. The CDR3 is 16 amino acids. Tumor samples were obtained before definitive surgery or chemotherapy. Material: tumor tissue. V and J are TRBV4-2 and TRBJ1-1; D is perhaps TRBD1 (5 bases). The sequence derives from a human donor with high-grade serous ovarian cancer. The CDR3 nucleotides are TGTGCCAGCAGCCCTCTGGGACTAACGGGCCACACTGAAGCTTTCTTT. As protein: CASSPLGLTGHTEAFF.